Below, one T cell receptor (beta chain) is given with its context. This sample stems from a study of blood T cell repertoires in COVID-19. Turning to the study itself: Acute and convalescent COVID-19 samples came from the United States, Italy and Spain. T cells, B-cell-depleted T cells, or PBMCs provided the cDNA or gDNA that served as material.

The CDR3 is 17 residues long. Germline V gene sequence: CDR1 SNHLY, CDR2 FYNNEI. The ends were cut back, 6 bases at V and 1 base at J, with 18 bases in the middle. Authors' methods: Amplifying reference gene primers gave estimates of nucleated cell counts. Method: immunoSEQ multiplex PCR; TCRdb's copy keeps in-frame clones and lacks some. The D gene and trimming were derived from the DNA, and the V and J assignments and clone size from that table. Of some 250,000 clones listed, about four fifths are singletons. The chain uses TRBV2 and TRBJ2-2, with a weak D call TRBD1 (6 bases). This clonotype was sampled from an elderly man with acute or convalescent COVID-19. Source material: peripheral blood. The CDR3 here is CASRRERTVVNTGELFF. CDR3 nucleotide sequence: TGTGCCAGCAGAAGAGAACGGACAGTAGTGAACACCGGGGAGCTGTTTTTT.